Listed here are 10 T cell receptor beta chains from one sample, sequenced in a study of identical twins. MiXCR, run by TCRdb on the 5' RACE reads, gives a single entry per CDR3 protein. The table shows about 530,000 distinct CDR3 sequences, with around 24% occurring only once. This sample was shared with a second study, whose subject was yellow fever vaccine responses in identical twins.

Sequences were obtained from CD4+ T cells sorted from blood. All receptors come from a woman younger than 30 in good health.

This clonotype was observed a few times. This chain links TRBV4-1 with TRBJ1-2; D gene uncertain. V was trimmed by 2 bases and J by 2 bases, leaving 9 bases between them. This CDR3 has 14 amino acids. Per the germline V gene, CDR1 is MGHRA and CDR2 is YSYEKL. The CDR3: CASSQTSLNYGYTF. CDR3 DNA: TGCGCCAGCAGCCAAACCAGCTTAAACTATGGCTACACCTTC.

This clonotype was seen more than once but under ten times. The chain couples TRBV20-1 to TRBJ2-3; 10 bases align to TRBD2. The germline CDR1 and CDR2 sequences are DFQATT and SNEGSKA (reference sequence). This CDR3 has 13 amino acids. V lost 2 bases and J lost 8; bases outside the gene matches: 4. The CDR3 DNA sequence: TGCAGTGCTAGACTAGCGGGAGCTGGTACGCAGTATTTT. Translating gives CSARLAGAGTQYF.

The V and J genes are TRBV6-1 and TRBJ2-1, with TRBD2 matching over 7 bases. Per the germline V gene, CDR1 is MNHNS and CDR2 is SASEGT. The CDR3 spans 16 residues. The trim removed 6 bases at V and 2 bases at J, leaving 10 bases unmatched. CDR3 DNA sequence: TGTGCCAGCAGGCCAAGAGCGGGGTTTACCTACAATGAGCAGTTCTTC. It encodes CASRPRAGFTYNEQFF.

The chain employs TRBV28 and TRBJ2-3; no definite D call. From germline, CDR1 is MDHEN and CDR2 SYDVKM. There are 17 residues in the CDR3. Trimming shortened V by 2 bases and J by 4 bases, and 19 bases separated the two germline ends. The CDR3 reads CASSLGQWPMGSDTQYF. CDR3 nucleotides: TGTGCCAGCAGTTTAGGGCAGTGGCCCATGGGTTCAGATACGCAGTATTTT.

The V gene is TRBV5-1, the J gene TRBJ2-1; 11 bases are shared with TRBD2. Per germline, CDR1 SGHRS and CDR2 YFSETQ. The CDR3 covers 14 residues. J lost 7 bases, V lost 6 bases, and 6 bases had no gene match. As DNA, the CDR3 is TGCGCCAGCAAGGCGGTAGCGGGGGGGAATGAGCAGTTCTTC. Translation: CASKAVAGGNEQFF. The full variable domain, in which reference TRBV5-1 and TRBJ2-1 provide the parts outside the CDR3, is KAGVTQTPRYLIKTRGQQVTLSCSPISGHRSVSWYQQTPGQGLQFLFEYFSETQRNKGNFPGRFSGRQFSNSRSEMNVSTLELGDSALYLCASKAVAGGNEQFFGPGTRLTVL.

This clonotype was counted only a few times. V usage is TRBV4-1 and J usage is TRBJ2-7; D call uncertain. Trimming stripped 4 bases from V and 7 bases from J, with 23 bases between. There are 16 residues in the CDR3. Germline-derived CDR1 and CDR2 are MGHRA and YSYEKL. The CDR3: CASSPSPATGPREQYF. The CDR3 nucleotides are TGCGCCAGCAGCCCGTCACCCGCTACGGGCCCTAGGGAGCAGTACTTC.

This chain links TRBV15 with TRBJ2-2; D is perhaps TRBD1 (6 bases). The length of the CDR3 is 14 residues. From germline, CDR1 is LNHNV and CDR2 YYDKDF (reference sequence). V shed 5 bases and J shed 4 bases, with 11 bases lying between them. This CDR3 is CATSGGLTTGELFF. In DNA form, the CDR3 reads TGTGCCACCAGCGGGGGCCTTACCACCGGGGAGCTGTTTTTT.

This clonotype has more than one count but fewer than ten. The chain combines TRBV7-8 with TRBJ2-7; a possible D gene is TRBD2 (5 bases). The V and J ends lost 2 bases and 3 bases respectively, with 11 bases between them. Germline values: CDR1 SGHVS, CDR2 FQNEAQ. The CDR3 is 14 amino acids. The CDR3 spells CASSLTRGIYEQYF. The CDR3 DNA reads as TGTGCCAGCAGCTTAACCCGAGGGATCTACGAGCAGTACTTC.

The gene calls are TRBV6-5 and TRBJ2-3; D perhaps matches TRBD1 (6 bases). CDR1 and CDR2 (germline): MNHEY, SVGAGI. V was clipped by 0 bases and J by 0 bases, with 10 bases between them. The CDR3 sequence is 16 residues long. As DNA, the CDR3 is TGTGCCAGCAGTTACTCCACAGGGCATAGCACAGATACGCAGTATTTT. As protein: CASSYSTGHSTDTQYF.

This clonotype was seen a handful of times. The chain is built from TRBV11-2 and TRBJ1-3; D possibly corresponds to TRBD1 (6 bases). The CDR3 runs to 14 residues. The V gene lost 11 bases and the J gene lost 0 bases, with 14 bases spanning the gap. Germline V CDR1 and CDR2: SGHAT, FQNNGV. The chain's CDR3 is CACRGADSGNTIYF. DNA for the CDR3: TGTGCCTGTCGGGGGGCCGACTCTGGAAACACCATATATTTT.